This TCR beta chain derives from a study of T cell responses to AZD1222 COVID-19 vaccine. Samples with a second dose at about 4 or about 12 weeks were pooled together. Assay: immunoSEQ multiplex PCR; the TCRdb copy retains only in-frame clones and omits some. The sample consists of about 86,000 clones, almost 90% of them appearing once. Germline CDR1 SQVTM, CDR2 ANQGSEA. Trimming shortened V by 8 bases and J by 3 bases, and 14 bases separated the two germline ends. The CDR3 length is 13 residues. Study conclusions and caveats: Regions left unmutated in variants are reportedly the target of nearly half of spike-specific TCRs. Distributed over spike, vaccine-associated CD4 TCRs predominated at 160-218 and 743-854. The donors showed a predominance of white British ancestry and of females, with possible underestimation of clonal diversity.

For this clone: Its antigen remains unidentified.

The rearrangement uses TRBV29-1 and TRBJ2-1; perhaps TRBD1 as D (5 bases). This sequence originates from an adult who received the AZD1222 COVID-19 vaccine. Source: peripheral blood, taken 28 days after the second AZD1222 dose. The DNA for the CDR3 is TGCAGCCTCAAAGGGGCCCACTACAATGAGCAGTTCTTC. Its protein is CSLKGAHYNEQFF.